Here is one TCR beta chain with its context. Negative isolation was applied to CD8+ and CD4+ T cells, and FACS enrichment was applied to TEMRA cells. 0.5 to 1 ug RNA was reverse transcribed with random hexamers. TCRdb itself ran the immunoSEQ multiplex PCR reads through MiXCR, one entry per CDR3 protein. The sample records tens of thousands of distinct CDR3 sequences, 85% to 95% being singletons. These data originate in a study of CD8 T cells in Susac syndrome. The TCR originated in a human donor with multiple sclerosis. The sample taken for sequencing was CD8+ T cells from PBMCs.

CDR3 loop: CASSHPQGARNTGELFF. DNA for the CDR3: TGCGCCAGCAGTCATCCTCAGGGGGCACGGAACACCGGGGAGCTGTTTTTT. V usage is TRBV23-1 and J usage is TRBJ2-2; 8 bases agree with TRBD1. TRBV23-1 counts as an open reading frame of uncertain function. This CDR3 spans 17 amino acids. Unmatched junction bases numbered 7, after V lost 3 bases and J lost 1 base.